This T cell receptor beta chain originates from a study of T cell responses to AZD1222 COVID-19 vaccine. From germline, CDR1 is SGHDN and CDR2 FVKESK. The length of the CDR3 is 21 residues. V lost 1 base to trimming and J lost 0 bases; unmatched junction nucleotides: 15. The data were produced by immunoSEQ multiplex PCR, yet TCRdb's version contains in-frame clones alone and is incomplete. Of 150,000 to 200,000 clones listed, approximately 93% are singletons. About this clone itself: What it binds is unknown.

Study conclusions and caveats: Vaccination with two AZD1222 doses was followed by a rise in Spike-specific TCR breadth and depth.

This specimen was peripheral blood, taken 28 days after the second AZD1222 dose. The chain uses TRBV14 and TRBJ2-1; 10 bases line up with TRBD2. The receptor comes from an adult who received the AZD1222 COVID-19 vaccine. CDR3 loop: CASSQVYGLAAYLSSYNEQFF. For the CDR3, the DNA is TGTGCCAGCAGCCAAGTCTATGGACTAGCGGCCTACCTGAGCTCCTACAATGAGCAGTTCTTC.